This T cell receptor (beta chain) was sequenced during a study of T cell repertoires in aging, cancer and after chemotherapy. Multiplex touch-down PCR with TRB-A/B primers amplified rearranged V-D-J TRB sequences. TCRdb re-called the multiplex PCR reads through MiXCR, storing one row per CDR3 protein. The sample carries about 12,000 distinct CDR3 sequences, around 20% recorded once. The template was genomic DNA from peripheral blood, not RNA. This CDR3 region has 15 residues. Trimming pared 4 bases from V and 5 bases from J, leaving 17 bases between. Germline V gene data show CDR1 as MNHEY and CDR2 as SVGAGI. Study-level results: Age-matched healthy donors had significantly more diverse, less clonal blood TCR repertoires than untreated cancer patients. Median generation probability rose over the chemotherapy interval in each cancer cohort, suggesting rebound thymic output.

This clonotype is categorized as medium-sized. Its antigen is unidentified. This clonotype was obtained from a human donor in good health. What was sequenced was blood. This chain joins TRBV6-5 and TRBJ1-2; D is perhaps TRBD1 (6 bases). The CDR3 region is CASSSRGLQAYGYTF. CDR3 coding DNA: TGTGCCAGCAGTTCCAGGGGCCTACAGGCATATGGCTACACCTTC.